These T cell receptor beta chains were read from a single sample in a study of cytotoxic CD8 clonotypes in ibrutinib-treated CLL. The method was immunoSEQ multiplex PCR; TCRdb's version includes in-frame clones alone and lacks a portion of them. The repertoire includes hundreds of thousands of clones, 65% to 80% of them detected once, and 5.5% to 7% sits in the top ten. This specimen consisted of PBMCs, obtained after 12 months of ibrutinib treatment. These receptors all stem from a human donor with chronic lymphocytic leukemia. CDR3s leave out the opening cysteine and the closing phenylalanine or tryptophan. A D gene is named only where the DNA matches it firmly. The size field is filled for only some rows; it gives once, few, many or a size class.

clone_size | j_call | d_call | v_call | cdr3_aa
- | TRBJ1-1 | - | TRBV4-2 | ASSQNVIANTEAF
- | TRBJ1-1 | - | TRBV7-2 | ASSLFGQNTEAF
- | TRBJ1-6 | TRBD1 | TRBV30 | AWSVQGVSYNSPLH
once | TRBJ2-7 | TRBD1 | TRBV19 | ASSARQGSYEQY
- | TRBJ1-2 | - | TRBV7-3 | ASSLGDNYGYT
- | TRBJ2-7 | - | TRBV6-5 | ASIDRDLAAYEQY
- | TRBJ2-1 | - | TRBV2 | ASTPDGQINEQF
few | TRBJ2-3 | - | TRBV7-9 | ASSFSHQGPTDTQY
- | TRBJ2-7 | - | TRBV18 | ASSTPDGRSYEQY
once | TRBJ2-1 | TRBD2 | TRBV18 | ASSLGLDFHAF
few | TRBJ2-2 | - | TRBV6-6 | ASSYWGSGELF
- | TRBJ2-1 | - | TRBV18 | ASSPLRDNEQF
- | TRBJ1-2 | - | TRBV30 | AWELGSLSRGYT
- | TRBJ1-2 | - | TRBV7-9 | ASSLGTGNYGYT
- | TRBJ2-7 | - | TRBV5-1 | ASSSARGSYEQY
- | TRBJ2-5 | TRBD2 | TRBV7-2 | ASSLRLAGGETQY
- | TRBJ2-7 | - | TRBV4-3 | ASTEGGSQY
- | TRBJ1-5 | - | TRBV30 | AWSAPTPVQPQH
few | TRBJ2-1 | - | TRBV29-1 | SARPLGNEQF
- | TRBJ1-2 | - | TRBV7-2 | ASRQASGYT
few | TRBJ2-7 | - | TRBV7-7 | ASSLGTGTSYEQY
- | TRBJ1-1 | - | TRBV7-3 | ASSLGPGGTEAF
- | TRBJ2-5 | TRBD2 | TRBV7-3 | ASSFLGAGGPTGSQETQY
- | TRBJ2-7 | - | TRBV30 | ACIPPDRHEQY
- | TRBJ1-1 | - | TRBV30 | AWSWRWEFRNTEAF
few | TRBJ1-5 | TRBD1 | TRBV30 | AWSVGTVYSNQPQH
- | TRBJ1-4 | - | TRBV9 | ASSVNPQGPANEKLF
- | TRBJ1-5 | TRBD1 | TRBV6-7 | ASSSGQGEGSNQPQH
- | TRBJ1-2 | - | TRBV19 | ASSSNLGYT
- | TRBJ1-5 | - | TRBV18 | ASSPEQQYSNQPQH
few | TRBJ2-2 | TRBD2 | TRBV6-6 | ASSYPSGGNTGELF
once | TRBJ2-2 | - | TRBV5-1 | ASSFERGTGELF
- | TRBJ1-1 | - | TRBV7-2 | ASSLVSGNTEAF
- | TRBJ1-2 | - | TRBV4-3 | ASSQYGQTGGYT
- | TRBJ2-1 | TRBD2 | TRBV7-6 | ASSLGTSGSGVQF
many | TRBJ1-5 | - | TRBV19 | ASRMGGQPQH
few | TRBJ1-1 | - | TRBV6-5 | ASSYTPAILGTEAF
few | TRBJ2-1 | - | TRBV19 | GSQWTSSSSEQF
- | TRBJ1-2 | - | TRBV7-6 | ASSLDHYGYT
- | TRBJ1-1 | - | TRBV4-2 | ASSPTRVDMNTEAF
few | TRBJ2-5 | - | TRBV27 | ASSSRERGTWQETQY
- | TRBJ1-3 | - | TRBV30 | AWDKSRQGPRSGNTIY
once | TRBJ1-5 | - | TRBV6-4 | ASSVLLWGNQPQH
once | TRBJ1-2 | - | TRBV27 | ASSLSGFGYT
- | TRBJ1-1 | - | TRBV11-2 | ASSLDRGAF
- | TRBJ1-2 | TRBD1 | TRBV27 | ASRGTGGRYGYT
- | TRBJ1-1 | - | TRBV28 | ASKSGNTEAF
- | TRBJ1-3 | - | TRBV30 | AWSVETANSGNTIY
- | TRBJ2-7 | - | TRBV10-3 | AISDLGGFHEQY
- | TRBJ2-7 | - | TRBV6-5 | ASSYRQGGSEQY
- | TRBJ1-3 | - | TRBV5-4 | ASSLDVSNTIY
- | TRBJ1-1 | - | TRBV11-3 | ASSLQTNTEAF
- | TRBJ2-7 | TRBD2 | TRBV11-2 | ASSPGLAGGDYEQY
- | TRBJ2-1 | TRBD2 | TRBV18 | ASSPTSGGAAFSNEQF
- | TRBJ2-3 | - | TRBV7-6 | ASSPTRGSGRTDTQY
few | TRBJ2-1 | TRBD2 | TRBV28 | ASRGSGRELNNEQF
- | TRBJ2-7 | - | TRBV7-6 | ASSLAGHTHEQY
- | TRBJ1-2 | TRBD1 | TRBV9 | ASSTNRGGYGYT
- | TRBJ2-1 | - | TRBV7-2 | ASSLSGGLGDNEQF
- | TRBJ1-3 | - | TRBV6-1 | ASSANGVSGNTIY